The clone carrying this T cell receptor beta chain appeared many times. Its specificity is not known. The entry originates in a study of blood T cells in healthy people across ages. Study-level findings and limits: The donors' CMV status was not determined, possibly confounding changes in expanded clonotypes.

The CDR3 extends over 17 amino acids. CDR1 is DFQATT and CDR2 is SNEGSKA in the germline V gene (reference sequence). Between the trimmed V and J ends, which lost 0 bases and 0 bases, there was a span of 17 bases. The total RNA that was extracted per sample amounted to at least 5.5 micrograms. PCR was performed a second time for roughly 7 to 11 cycles using a sample-barcoded 5' primer and a J-beta primer mix. Every cDNA was tagged by a template-switch adaptor with 12 random nucleotides. TCRdb analysed the 5' RACE reads with MiXCR anew, one entry per CDR3 protein. The sample has around 1,500,000 distinct CDR3 sequences; approximately 42% are singletons.

This sequence joins TRBV20-1 and TRBJ2-5; D tentatively reads TRBD1 or TRBD2 (5 bases each). This clonotype was sampled from a woman younger than 30 in good health. What was sequenced was blood. This CDR3 reads CSARDPRGTRYQETQYF. Written as DNA, the CDR3 is TGCAGTGCTAGAGACCCGAGGGGAACACGGTACCAAGAGACCCAGTACTTC.